These T cell receptor beta chains were read from a single sample in a study of shared clonotypes between healthy human individuals. The data were produced by immunoSEQ multiplex PCR, yet TCRdb's version contains in-frame clones alone and is incomplete. The data hold around 640,000 clones, with about 96% observed a single time. The sequenced sample consisted of naive CD8+ T cells sorted from blood. The receptor set was obtained from a woman in her twenties or thirties in good health. CDR3s leave out the opening cysteine and the closing phenylalanine or tryptophan. Not all rows give a size; the values are once, few, many and, for expanded clones, a class.

-	TRBV6-6	TRBJ1-4	ASSSQGANEKLF
-	TRBV5-1	TRBJ2-2	ASSSETGELF
-	TRBV27	TRBJ2-7	ASMGLAGEEQY
-	TRBV29-1	TRBJ2-2	SVPRDRGQSGELF
-	TRBV5-4	TRBJ2-1	ASRSDGRTYNEQF
-	TRBV27	TRBJ1-4	ASSLYRGANEKLF
-	TRBV5-1	TRBJ2-2	ASSVPASGDTGELF
once	TRBV27	TRBJ1-1	ASSPLASGSNTEAF
-	TRBV5-4	TRBJ2-5	ASRQAGEETQY
-	TRBV7-2	TRBJ1-1	ASSFLGLGYGEAF
-	TRBV6-5	TRBJ1-1	ASSPQFGDTEAF
-	TRBV13	TRBJ2-1	ASSLGLAGGKNEQF
-	TRBV29-1	TRBJ2-1	SVEWDRGYNEQF
-	TRBV10-3	TRBJ2-3	AISDTGTSGISTDTQY
-	TRBV5-1	TRBJ2-3	ASSGTGTSGSRDTDTQY
-	TRBV6-5	TRBJ2-1	ASSYAELDRGRQF
-	TRBV19	TRBJ1-1	ASSTLSRGLNTEAF
-	TRBV2	TRBJ2-2	ASSVDSGSNTGELF
once	TRBV7-9	TRBJ2-2	ASSYGTGELF
-	TRBV11-2	TRBJ1-1	ASSLGLRTEAF
-	TRBV27	TRBJ2-1	ASISGTVSHLTYNEQF
few	TRBV9	TRBJ2-2	ASSVTGELF
-	TRBV7-9	TRBJ2-1	ASSSPAGGRSYNEQF
-	TRBV2	TRBJ2-3	ASSEGDTQY
once	TRBV5-1	TRBJ2-3	ASSLGWAAQY
-	TRBV4-2	TRBJ1-5	ASSQDSNQPQH
-	TRBV27	TRBJ1-2	AIKGQGWEGYT
-	TRBV2	-	ASRTGLVYEQY
-	TRBV5-5	TRBJ2-7	ASSLAFEQY
-	TRBV29-1	TRBJ2-2	SVPNRDSAGELF
-	TRBV23-1	TRBJ2-7	ASSQLDRRLAGTYEQY
-	TRBV29-1	TRBJ2-1	SAPPPEVAGSYNEQF
-	TRBV4-2	TRBJ2-1	ASSQVVVAGGTGYEQF
-	TRBV7-6	TRBJ2-7	ASSLRQGTRYEQY
-	TRBV5-1	TRBJ1-4	ASSQGQGNEKLF
-	TRBV6-5	-	ASSYSRGYEQY
-	TRBV13	TRBJ1-4	ASSFRGGQEKLF